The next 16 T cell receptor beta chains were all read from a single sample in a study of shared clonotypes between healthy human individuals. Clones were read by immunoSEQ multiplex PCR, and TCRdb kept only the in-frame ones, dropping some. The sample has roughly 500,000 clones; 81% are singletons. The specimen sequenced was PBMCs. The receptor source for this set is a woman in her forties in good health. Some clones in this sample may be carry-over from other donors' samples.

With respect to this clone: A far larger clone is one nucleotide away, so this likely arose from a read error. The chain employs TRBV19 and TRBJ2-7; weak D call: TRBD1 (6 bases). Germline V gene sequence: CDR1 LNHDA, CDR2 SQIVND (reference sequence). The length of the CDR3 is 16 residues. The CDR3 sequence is CAGSIGQSWISYEQYF. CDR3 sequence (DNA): TGTGCCGGTAGTATCGGACAGAGCTGGATCTCCTACGAGCAGTACTTC.

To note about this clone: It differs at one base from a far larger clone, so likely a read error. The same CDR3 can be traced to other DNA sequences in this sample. The CDR3 loop is CASSLTGTGEYEQYF. As DNA, the CDR3 is TGTGCCAGCAGCTTAACAGGGACAGGGGAGTACGAGCAGTACTTC. The V and J genes are TRBV7-2 and TRBJ2-7; 10 bases match TRBD1. Trimming removed 2 bases from V and 4 bases from J; junction bases left unmatched: 5. Germline V gene sequence: CDR1 SGHTA, CDR2 FQGNSA. This CDR3 has 15 amino acids. The entire variable domain, with the rest obtained from reference TRBV7-2 and TRBJ2-7, is as follows: GAGVSQSPSNKVTEKGKDVELRCDPISGHTALYWYRQSLGQGLEFLIYFQGNSAPDKSGLPSDRFSAERTGGSVSTLTIQRTQQEDSAVYLCASSLTGTGEYEQYFGPGTRLTVT.

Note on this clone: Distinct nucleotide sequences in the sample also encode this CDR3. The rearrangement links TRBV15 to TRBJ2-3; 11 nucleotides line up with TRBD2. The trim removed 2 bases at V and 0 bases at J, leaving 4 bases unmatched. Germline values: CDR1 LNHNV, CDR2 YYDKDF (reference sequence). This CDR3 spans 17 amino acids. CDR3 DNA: TGTGCCACCAGCAGACTGGGACTAGCGGCAAGCACAGATACGCAGTATTTT. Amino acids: CATSRLGLAASTDTQYF.

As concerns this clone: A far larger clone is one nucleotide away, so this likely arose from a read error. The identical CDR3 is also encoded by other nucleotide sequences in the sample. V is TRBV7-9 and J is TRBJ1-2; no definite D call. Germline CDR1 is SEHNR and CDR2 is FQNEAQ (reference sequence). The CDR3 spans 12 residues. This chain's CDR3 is CASSVSGYGYTF. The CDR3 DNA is TGTGCCAGCAGCGTGTCGGGGTATGGCTACACCTTT.

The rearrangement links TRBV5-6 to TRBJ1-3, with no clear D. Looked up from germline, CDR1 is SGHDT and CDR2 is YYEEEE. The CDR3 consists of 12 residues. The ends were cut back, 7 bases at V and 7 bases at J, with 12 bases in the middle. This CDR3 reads CASGYQRNTIYF. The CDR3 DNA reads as TGTGCCAGCGGATATCAACGGAACACCATATATTTT.

The CDR3 nucleotides read TGCGCCAGCAGCTTCGATACCGGGACAGCTAATGAAAAACTGTTTTTT. Translating gives CASSFDTGTANEKLFF. The chain carries TRBV5-1 and TRBJ1-4; 7 nucleotides align to TRBD1. Germline CDR1 is SGHRS and CDR2 is YFSETQ. The CDR3 is made up of 16 amino acids. The J segment lost 3 bases and the V segment lost 2 bases, leaving 7 bases of the junction unmatched.

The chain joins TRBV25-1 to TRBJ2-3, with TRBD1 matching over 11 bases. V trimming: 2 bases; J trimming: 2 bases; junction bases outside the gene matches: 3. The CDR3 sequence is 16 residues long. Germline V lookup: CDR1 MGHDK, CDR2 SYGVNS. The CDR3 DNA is TGTGCCAGCAGTGAAATCGGACAGGGGGCCACAGATACGCAGTATTTT. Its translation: CASSEIGQGATDTQYF.

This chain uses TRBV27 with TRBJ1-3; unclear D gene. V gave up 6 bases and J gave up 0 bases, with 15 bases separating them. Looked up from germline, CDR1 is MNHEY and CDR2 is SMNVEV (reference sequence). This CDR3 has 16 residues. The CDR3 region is CASSRVGGGSGNTIYF. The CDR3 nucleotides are TGTGCCAGCAGCCGAGTGGGAGGCGGCTCTGGAAACACCATATATTTT.

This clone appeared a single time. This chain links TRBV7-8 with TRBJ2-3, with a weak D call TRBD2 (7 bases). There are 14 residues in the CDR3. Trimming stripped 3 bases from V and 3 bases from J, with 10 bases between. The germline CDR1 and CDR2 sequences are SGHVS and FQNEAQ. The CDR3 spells CASSFAGATDTQYF. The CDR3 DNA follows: TGTGCCAGCAGCTTTGCGGGGGCAACAGATACGCAGTATTTT.

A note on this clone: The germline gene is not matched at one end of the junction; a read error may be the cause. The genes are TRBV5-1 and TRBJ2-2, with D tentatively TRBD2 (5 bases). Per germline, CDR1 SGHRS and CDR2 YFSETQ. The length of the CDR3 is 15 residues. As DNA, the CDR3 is TGCGCCAGTAGCTTGAAACTAGCGAACACCGGGGAGCTGTTTTTT. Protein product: CASSLKLANTGELFF.

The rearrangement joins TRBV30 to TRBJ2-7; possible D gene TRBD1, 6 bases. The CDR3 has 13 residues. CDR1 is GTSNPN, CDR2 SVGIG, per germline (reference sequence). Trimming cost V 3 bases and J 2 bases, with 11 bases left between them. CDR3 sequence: CAWSPGQTYEQYF. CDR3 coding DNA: TGTGCCTGGAGCCCCGGACAGACCTACGAGCAGTACTTC.

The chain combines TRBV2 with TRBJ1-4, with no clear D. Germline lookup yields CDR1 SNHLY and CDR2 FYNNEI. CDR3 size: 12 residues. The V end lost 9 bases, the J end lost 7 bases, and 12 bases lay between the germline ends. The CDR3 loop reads CASSGFGEKLFF. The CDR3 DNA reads TGTGCCAGTTCGGGGTTCGGTGAAAAACTGTTTTTT.

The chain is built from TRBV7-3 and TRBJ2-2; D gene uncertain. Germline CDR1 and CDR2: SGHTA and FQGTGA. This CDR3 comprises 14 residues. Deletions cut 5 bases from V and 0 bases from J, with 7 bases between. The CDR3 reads CASSAVANTGELFF. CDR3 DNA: TGTGCCAGCAGCGCGGTGGCGAACACCGGGGAGCTGTTTTTT.

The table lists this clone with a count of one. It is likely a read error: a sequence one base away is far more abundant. CDR3 amino acids: CASSIEAGSRNRPQHF. The CDR3, as DNA: TGTGCCAGTAGTATAGAGGCAGGCAGTAGGAATCGGCCCCAGCATTTT. This chain links TRBV19 with TRBJ1-5; D is uncertain. The V gene's germline CDR1 is LNHDA and CDR2 SQIVND (reference sequence). The CDR3 runs 16 residues.

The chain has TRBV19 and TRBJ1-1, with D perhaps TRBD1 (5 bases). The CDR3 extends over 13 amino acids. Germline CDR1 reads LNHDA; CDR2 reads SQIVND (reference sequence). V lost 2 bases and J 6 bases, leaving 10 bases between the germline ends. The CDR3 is CASSIYQGPEAFF. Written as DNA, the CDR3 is TGTGCCAGTAGTATATACCAGGGCCCTGAAGCTTTCTTT.

The CDR3 bases are TGTGCCAGCAGCTTACTGGAGGGGGCCTCTGGCTACACCTTC. Its protein is CASSLLEGASGYTF. The chain is built from TRBV7-9 and TRBJ1-2, with TRBD1 matching over 7 bases. With V trimmed by 2 bases and J by 7 bases, 7 bases remained unmatched. The CDR3 extends over 14 amino acids. CDR1 is SEHNR and CDR2 is FQNEAQ in the germline V gene (reference sequence). The full variable domain, completed using reference TRBV7-9 and TRBJ1-2, is DTGVSQNPRHKITKRGQNVTFRCDPISEHNRLYWYRQTLGQGPEFLTYFQNEAQLEKSRLLSDRFSAERPKGSFSTLEIQRTEQGDSAMYLCASSLLEGASGYTFGSGTRLTVV.